Described below is a single TCR beta chain sequence and its context. This sample is part of a study of blood T cell repertoires in COVID-19. The CDR3 is made up of 15 amino acids. The repertoire was sequenced with immunoSEQ multiplex PCR; TCRdb's copy has only in-frame clones and lacks some. The table lists around 56,000 clones, around three quarters of them singletons. This TCR was recovered from a man aged 55 to 70 with acute or convalescent COVID-19. Sequenced sample: peripheral blood. The chain combines TRBV21-1 with TRBJ1-1. TRBV21-1 is shown as a pseudogene. CDR3 residues: CASSKGRMMNTEAFF. CDR3 nucleotide sequence: TGTGCCAGCAGCAAAGGGCGGATGATGAACACTGAAGCTTTCTTT.